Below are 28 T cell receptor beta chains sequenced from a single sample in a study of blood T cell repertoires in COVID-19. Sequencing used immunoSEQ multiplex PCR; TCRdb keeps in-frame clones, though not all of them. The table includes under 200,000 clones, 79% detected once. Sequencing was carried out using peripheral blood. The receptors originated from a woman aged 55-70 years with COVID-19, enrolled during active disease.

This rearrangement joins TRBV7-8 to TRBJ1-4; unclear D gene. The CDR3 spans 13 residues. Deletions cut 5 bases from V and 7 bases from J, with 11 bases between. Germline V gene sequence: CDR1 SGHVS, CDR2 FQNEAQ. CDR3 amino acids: CASSPRELEKLFF. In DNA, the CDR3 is TGTGCCAGCAGCCCCCGGGAGCTTGAAAAACTGTTTTTT.

The CDR3, as DNA: TGTGCCAGCAGCTCGACAGGGGGTCGTAATTCACCCCTCCACTTT. Protein: CASSSTGGRNSPLHF. The chain links TRBV7-8 to TRBJ1-6; TRBD1 matches 9 bases. Germline V gene sequence: CDR1 SGHVS, CDR2 FQNEAQ. With 4 bases clipped from V and 6 bases from J, the junction kept 4 bases outside the gene matches. The CDR3 has 15 residues.

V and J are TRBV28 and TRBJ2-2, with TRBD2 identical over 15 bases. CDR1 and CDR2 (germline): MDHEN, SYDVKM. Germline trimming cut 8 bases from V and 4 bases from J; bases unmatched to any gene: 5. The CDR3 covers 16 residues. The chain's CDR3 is CASRTSGRASTGELFF. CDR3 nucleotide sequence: TGTGCCAGCCGGACTAGCGGGAGGGCCAGCACCGGGGAGCTGTTTTTT. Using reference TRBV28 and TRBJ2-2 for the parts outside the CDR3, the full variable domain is DVKVTQSSRYLVKRTGEKVFLECVQDMDHENMFWYRQDPGLGLRLIYFSYDVKMKEKGDIPEGYSVSREKKERFSLILESASTNQTSMYLCASRTSGRASTGELFFGEGSRLTVL.

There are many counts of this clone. The DNA of the CDR3 is TGTGCCAGTAGCCGGGGACTAGCGGGAGCGAACACCGGGGAGCTGTTTTTT. Protein product: CASSRGLAGANTGELFF. The chain combines TRBV19 with TRBJ2-2; 14 bases fit TRBD2. Per the germline V gene, CDR1 is LNHDA and CDR2 is SQIVND (reference sequence). The J segment lost 0 bases and the V segment lost 6 bases, leaving 3 bases of the junction unmatched. This CDR3 comprises 17 residues.

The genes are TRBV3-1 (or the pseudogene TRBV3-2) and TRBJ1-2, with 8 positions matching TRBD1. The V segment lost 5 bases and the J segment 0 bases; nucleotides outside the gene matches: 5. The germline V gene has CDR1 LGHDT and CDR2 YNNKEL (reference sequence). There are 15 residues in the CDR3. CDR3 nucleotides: TGTGCCAGCAGCTTCTGGACAGGGACTAACTATGGCTACACCTTC. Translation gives CASSFWTGTNYGYTF.

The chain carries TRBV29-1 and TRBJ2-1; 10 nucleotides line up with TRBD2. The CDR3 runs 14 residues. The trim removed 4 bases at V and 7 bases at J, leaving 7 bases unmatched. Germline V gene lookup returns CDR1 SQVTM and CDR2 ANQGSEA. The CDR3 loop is CSVVLAGVINEQFF. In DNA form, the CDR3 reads TGCAGCGTTGTCCTAGCGGGAGTGATAAATGAGCAGTTCTTC.

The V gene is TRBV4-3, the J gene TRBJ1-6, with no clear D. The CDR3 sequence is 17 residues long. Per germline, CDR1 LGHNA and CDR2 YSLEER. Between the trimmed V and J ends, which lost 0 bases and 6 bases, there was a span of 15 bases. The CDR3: CASSQESGGSGNSPLHF. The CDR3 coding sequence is TGCGCCAGCAGCCAAGAATCCGGCGGCTCTGGTAATTCACCCCTCCACTTT.

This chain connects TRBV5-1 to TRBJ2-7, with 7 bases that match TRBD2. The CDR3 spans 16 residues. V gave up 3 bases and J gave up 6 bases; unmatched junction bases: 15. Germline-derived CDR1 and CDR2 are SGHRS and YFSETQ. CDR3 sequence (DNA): TGCGCCAGCAGCTCGGGTGGCCGGGGAGGGAATCGCGAGCAGTACTTC. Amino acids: CASSSGGRGGNREQYF.

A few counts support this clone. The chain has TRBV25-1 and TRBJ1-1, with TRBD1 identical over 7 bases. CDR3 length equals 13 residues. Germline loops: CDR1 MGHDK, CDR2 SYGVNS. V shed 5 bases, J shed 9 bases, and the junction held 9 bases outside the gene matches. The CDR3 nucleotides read TGTGCCAGCAGTCCAACCCACAGGGGAAAAGCTTTCTTT. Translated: CASSPTHRGKAFF.

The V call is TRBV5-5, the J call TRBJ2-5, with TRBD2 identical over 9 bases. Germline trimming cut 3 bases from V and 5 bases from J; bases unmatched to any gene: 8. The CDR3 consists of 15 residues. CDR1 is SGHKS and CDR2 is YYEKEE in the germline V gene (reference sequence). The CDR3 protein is CASSSGTSRGETQYF. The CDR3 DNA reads TGTGCCAGCAGCTCTGGGACTAGCCGTGGGGAGACCCAGTACTTC.

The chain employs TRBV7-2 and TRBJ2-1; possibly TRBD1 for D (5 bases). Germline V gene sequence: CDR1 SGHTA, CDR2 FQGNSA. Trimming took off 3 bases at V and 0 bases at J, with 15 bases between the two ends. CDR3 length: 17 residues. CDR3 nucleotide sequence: TGTGCCAGCAGCTTGACTTCGGACATCCGCTCCTACAATGAGCAGTTCTTC. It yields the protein CASSLTSDIRSYNEQFF.

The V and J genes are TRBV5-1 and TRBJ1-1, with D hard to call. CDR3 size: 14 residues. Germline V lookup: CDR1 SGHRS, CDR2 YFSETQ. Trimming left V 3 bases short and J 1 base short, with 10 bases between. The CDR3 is CASSSRRGNTEAFF. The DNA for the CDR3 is TGCGCCAGCAGCTCCCGACGGGGGAACACTGAAGCTTTCTTT.

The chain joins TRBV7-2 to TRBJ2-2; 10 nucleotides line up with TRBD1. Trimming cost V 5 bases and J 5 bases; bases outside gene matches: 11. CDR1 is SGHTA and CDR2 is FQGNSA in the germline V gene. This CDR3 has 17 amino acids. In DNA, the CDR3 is TGTGCCAGCAGCGTCCGACCGGGACAGGGGAAAACCGGGGAGCTGTTTTTT. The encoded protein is CASSVRPGQGKTGELFF.

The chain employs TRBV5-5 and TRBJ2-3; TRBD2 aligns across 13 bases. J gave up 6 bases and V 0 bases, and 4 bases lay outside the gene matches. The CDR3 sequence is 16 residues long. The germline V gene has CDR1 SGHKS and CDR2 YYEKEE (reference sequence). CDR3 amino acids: CASSLGTSGSGDTQYF. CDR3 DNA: TGTGCCAGCAGCTTGGGGACTAGCGGGAGTGGGGATACGCAGTATTTT.

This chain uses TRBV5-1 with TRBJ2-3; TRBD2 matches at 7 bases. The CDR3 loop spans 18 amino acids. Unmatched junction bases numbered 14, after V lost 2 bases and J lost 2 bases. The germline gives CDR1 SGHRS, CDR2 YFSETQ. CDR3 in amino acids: CASSLHPTTSDYTDTQYF. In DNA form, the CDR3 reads TGCGCCAGCAGCTTACACCCTACTACTAGCGACTACACAGATACGCAGTATTTT.

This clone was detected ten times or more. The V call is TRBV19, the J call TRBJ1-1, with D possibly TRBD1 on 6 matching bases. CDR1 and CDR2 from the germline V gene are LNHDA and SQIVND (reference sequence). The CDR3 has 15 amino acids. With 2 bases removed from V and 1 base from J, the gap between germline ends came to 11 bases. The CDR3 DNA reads TGTGCCAGTAGTATATTGACAGGAGGGAACACTGAAGCTTTCTTT. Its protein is CASSILTGGNTEAFF.

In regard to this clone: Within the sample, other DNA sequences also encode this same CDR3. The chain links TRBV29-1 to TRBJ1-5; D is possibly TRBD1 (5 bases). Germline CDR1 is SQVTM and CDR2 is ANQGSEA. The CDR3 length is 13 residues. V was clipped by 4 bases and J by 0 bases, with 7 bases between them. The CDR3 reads CSVAQGSNQPQHF. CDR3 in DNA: TGCAGCGTTGCCCAGGGTAGCAATCAGCCCCAGCATTTT.

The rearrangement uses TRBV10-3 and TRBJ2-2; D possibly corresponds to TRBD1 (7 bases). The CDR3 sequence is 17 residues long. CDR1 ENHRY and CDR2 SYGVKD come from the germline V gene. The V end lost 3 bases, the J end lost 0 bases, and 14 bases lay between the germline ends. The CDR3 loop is CAISEYGGGANTGELFF. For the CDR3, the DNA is TGTGCCATCAGTGAATACGGAGGGGGCGCGAACACCGGGGAGCTGTTTTTT.

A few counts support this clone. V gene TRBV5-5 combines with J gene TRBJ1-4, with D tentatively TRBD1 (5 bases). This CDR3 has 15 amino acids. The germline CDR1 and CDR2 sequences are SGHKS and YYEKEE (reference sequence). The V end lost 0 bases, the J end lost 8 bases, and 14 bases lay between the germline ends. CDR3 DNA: TGTGCCAGCAGCTTGGTCCCCCAGGGCGTAGAAAAACTGTTTTTT. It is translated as CASSLVPQGVEKLFF.

The CDR3 nucleotides are TGTGCCAGCACCTCGACAGGGGTCCCCTACGAGCAGTACTTC. Translation gives CASTSTGVPYEQYF. This chain links TRBV28 with TRBJ2-7; 8 bases are shared with TRBD1. Looked up from germline, CDR1 is MDHEN and CDR2 is SYDVKM. V trimming: 7 bases; J trimming: 2 bases; junction bases outside the gene matches: 7. This CDR3 is built from 14 residues.

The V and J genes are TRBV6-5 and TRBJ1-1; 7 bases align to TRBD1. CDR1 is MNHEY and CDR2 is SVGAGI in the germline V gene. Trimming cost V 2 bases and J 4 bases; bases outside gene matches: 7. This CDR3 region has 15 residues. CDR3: CASSYMGGQATEAFF. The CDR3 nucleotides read TGTGCCAGCAGTTACATGGGAGGACAGGCCACTGAAGCTTTCTTT.

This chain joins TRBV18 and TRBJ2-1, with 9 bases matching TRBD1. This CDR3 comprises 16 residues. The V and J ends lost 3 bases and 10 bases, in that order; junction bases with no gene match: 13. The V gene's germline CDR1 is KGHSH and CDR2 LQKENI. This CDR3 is CASSPPGQGPSREQFF. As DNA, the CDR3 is TGTGCCAGCTCACCCCCGGGACAGGGCCCTAGCAGGGAGCAGTTCTTC.

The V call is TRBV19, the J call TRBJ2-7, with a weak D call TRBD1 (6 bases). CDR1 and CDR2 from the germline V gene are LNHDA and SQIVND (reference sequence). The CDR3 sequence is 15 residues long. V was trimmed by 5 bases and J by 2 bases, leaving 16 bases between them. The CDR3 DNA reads TGTGCCAGTAGTGAACGACAGGCGACGACCTACGAGCAGTACTTC. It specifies CASSERQATTYEQYF.

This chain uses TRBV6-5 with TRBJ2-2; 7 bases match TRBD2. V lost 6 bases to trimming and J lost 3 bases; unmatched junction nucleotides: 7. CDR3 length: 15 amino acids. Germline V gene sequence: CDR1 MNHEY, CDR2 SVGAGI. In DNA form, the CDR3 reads TGTGCCAGCAGCGCCCGGGGGGATTACACCGGGGAGCTGTTTTTT. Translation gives CASSARGDYTGELFF.

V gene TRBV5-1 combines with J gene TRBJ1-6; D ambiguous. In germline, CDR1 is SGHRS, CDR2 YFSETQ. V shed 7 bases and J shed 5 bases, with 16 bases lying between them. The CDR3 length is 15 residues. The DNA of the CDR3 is TGCGCCAGCCGCCCTGAGGAGGCTAATAATTCACCCCTCCACTTT. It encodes CASRPEEANNSPLHF.

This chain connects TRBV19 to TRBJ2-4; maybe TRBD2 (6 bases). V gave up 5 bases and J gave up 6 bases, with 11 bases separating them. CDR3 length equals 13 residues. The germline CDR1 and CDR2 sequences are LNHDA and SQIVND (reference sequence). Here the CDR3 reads CASSAGTGNIQYF. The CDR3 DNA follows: TGTGCCAGTAGTGCGGGGACTGGAAACATTCAGTACTTC.

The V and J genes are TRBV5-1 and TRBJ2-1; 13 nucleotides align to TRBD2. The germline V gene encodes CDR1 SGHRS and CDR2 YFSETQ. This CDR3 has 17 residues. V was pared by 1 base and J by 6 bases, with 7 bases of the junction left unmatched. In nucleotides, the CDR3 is TGCGCCAGCAGCTTGACAGGGGGACTAGCGGGGACCAATGAGCAGTTCTTC. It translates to CASSLTGGLAGTNEQFF.

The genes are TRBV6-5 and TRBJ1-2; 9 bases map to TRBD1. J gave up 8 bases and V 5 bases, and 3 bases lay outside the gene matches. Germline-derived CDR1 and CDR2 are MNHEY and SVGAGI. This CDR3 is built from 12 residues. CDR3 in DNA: TGTGCCAGCAGTACAGGGGGCGTCGGCTACACCTTC. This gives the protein CASSTGGVGYTF.